This T cell receptor beta chain was recovered during a study of Ad26.COV2.S vaccination and SARS-CoV-2 variants. Treatment described: roughly 20 received Ad26.COV2.S at low or high dose, single or two shots; 5 received placebo; per-sample allocation not given. Each sample was drawn 63 days after the first injection (of vaccine or placebo). The method was immunoSEQ multiplex PCR; TCRdb's version includes in-frame clones alone and lacks a portion of them. The sample contains under 550,000 clones, around 90% of which appear only once. The CDR3 runs to 13 residues. Germline V gene data show CDR1 as ENHRY and CDR2 as SYGVKD. V lost 8 bases and J lost 1, with 9 bases in between.

The sample was peripheral blood, taken in a trial of Ad26.COV2.S vaccine versus placebo. The chain recombines TRBV10-3 with TRBJ1-3; D uncertain. This clonotype originated in a person aged 18 to 65 who received the Ad26.COV2.S COVID-19 vaccine or a placebo. CDR3 sequence (DNA): TGTGCCATCTTCTCAGGTTCTGGAAACACCATATATTTT. Translated: CAIFSGSGNTIYF.